This T cell receptor beta chain emerged from a study of cytomegalovirus exposure and HLA in healthy donors (TCRdb year 2017). As for the study more broadly: In an earlier analysis of 450 to 750 of the donors, 276 Gb of sequence data and approximately 100 million unique TCR beta sequences from about 179 million T cells were reported. Roughly 300 gigabases of sequencing data and around 80 million unique TCR sequences made up an early release that covered several hundred HLA-typed donors. The genetic ancestry cluster associated with self-reported Caucasian donors included approximately 85% of the 350 to 500 genotyped donors. The aim of the study was to test whether cataloging public T cell receptors could identify signatures of past pathogen exposure. The study profiled the T cell repertoires of more than 500 subjects by immunosequencing and related them to cytomegalovirus serostatus. Besides the first cohort of roughly 640 subjects, a separate validation cohort made up of 90 to 150 different subjects was used. High-throughput TCR immunosequencing, statistical association of individual TCRs with disease status, and machine learning were combined to predict cytomegalovirus infection status. A later analysis re-examined previously published TCR beta repertoires from just over 650 donors and added high-resolution HLA genotyping to investigate patterns of TCR occurrence. In the later analysis, no new phenotypic data were used to find candidate immune exposures; instead, reliance was placed on TCR beta sequences and their occurrence across donors. To decide whether each TCR beta V gene segment behaved as functional or pseudogenic, an earlier analysis of fewer than 750 of the donors relied on high-throughput TCR beta sequencing. Donor age, sex, ethnicity and CMV serostatus were collected together with the repertoire data. Genome-wide SNP genotypes for about three fifths of the 666 donors were used in a later genetic analysis, which treated that subset as a discovery cohort. All discovery cohort repertoires had been generated on a single sequencing platform. HLA typing covered class I and class II loci at four-digit resolution. The number of typed donors differed by locus: about 620-640 for A, B, C, DRB1 and DQB1; some 540 for DQA1; 606 for DPA1; and 400 to 480 for DPB1. Roughly 5 DR-DQ haplotypes were handled as single units for association and clustering, since linkage in the cohort was strong. Across 398 genotyped donors of the cohort, an average of about 240,000 unique TCR beta nucleotide sequences per donor were sequenced, and approximately 19% of those sequences were non-productive.

V has 1 base trimmed and J has 7 bases trimmed; junction bases matching no gene number 1. CDR1 and CDR2 were assigned from the germline V gene as SGHNT and YENEEA. The CDR3 measures 13 amino acids from cysteine to phenylalanine. Just the 39-base CDR3 DNA is kept, in frame starting at base 1. The library came from the immunoSEQ multiplex PCR assay. For the multiplex PCR, a mixture combining 60 forward primers for TCR Vbeta segments and 13 reverse primers for TCR Jbeta segments was used. Amplification of the CDR3 region of rearranged TCR beta genes was performed with a multiplex PCR assay on genomic DNA. The amplified TCR beta libraries were sequenced on the Illumina HiSeq System as 87-base-pair reads. Per the source publication's procedure: In a later analysis, 80 million or so unique TCR beta chains were counted across the approximately 620 repertoires, and around 10 million of these chains were shared by at least two donors. To remove PCR and sequencing errors, raw reads were error-corrected and collapsed into unique sequences using a nearest-neighbor algorithm that merged closely related sequences. CDR3 sequences were aligned to IMGT reference sequences to assign V, D and J gene segments. For a sequence to be retained, at least a six-nucleotide match to both a V gene segment and a J gene segment was required. A rearrangement counted as productive if the CDR3 had no stop codons and remained in frame with V and J, and every other rearrangement counted as non-productive. CDR3 was defined according to IMGT convention as the region running from the second conserved V-encoded cysteine to the conserved J-encoded phenylalanine. In an earlier analysis of around 640 of the donors, sequences lacking an unambiguous match to a single V gene segment were excluded. An earlier analysis of a few hundred of the donors called V segments functional above 56.7% productive rearrangements and segregating when the between-donor standard deviation exceeded 5%. To diagnose cytomegalovirus status from the catalog of TCR beta chain sequences, a statistical classification framework was built. A later analysis assigned V and J genes by comparing TCR nucleotide sequences with IMGT/GENE-DB human TR gene sequences. A later analysis assigned CDR3 sequences and most-parsimonious VDJ recombination scenarios with the TCRdist pipeline. In a later analysis, every TCR beta chain was defined by the combination of its CDR3 amino acid sequence and its V-gene family, and reads without a unique V-gene family were dropped. To address suspected cross-contamination and a sequencing artifact, a later analysis removed over 500 highly shared, low-generation-probability nucleotide sequences. For each public chain, a later analysis derived a clonal expansion index from normalized ranks of inferred template counts within each repertoire. In a later analysis, generation probabilities were computed using a VDJ recombination model fitted to out-of-frame rearrangements, and the results were checked against IGoR. A later analysis scored TCR-TCR, TCR-HLA and TCR-CMV co-occurrence with hypergeometric tests, applying a repertoire-size bias correction to TCR pairs. To estimate false discovery rates, a later analysis permuted the HLA or CMV assignments 20 times. In a later analysis, co-occurring TCRs were grouped using DBSCAN, with TCRdist sequence similarity added in when clustering inside HLA-allele-positive subsets. Co-occurrence clustering excluded repertoires with fewer than 30,000 or more than 120,000 public chains, plus five with anomalous nucleotide sharing. TCRdb took this table from immuneACCESS and kept in-frame rearrangements with V and J called. Such tables lack part of the clones; where checked against another copy, unresolved V genes explain under half of the gap, and the rest is unexplained. D and trimming were read from the DNA, whereas the V and J calls and clone size are those reported in that table. This sample is represented by 150,000 to 250,000 clones; around 76% of them were singletons. The ten most abundant clones make up 1.5% to 2% of the sample.

The paper as a whole reports these results and caveats: Presence/absence analyses assumed roughly uniform sequencing depth across donors, an assumption that may not hold. In a later analysis, several top co-occurrence clusters were reported to appear linked to parvovirus B19, influenza, CMV and Epstein-Barr virus. The 87-base-pair reads could not distinguish some IMGT-functional V segments, including TRBV6-2 and TRBV6-3, so those segments were excluded. Only TCR beta chains were sequenced in this cohort, and the absence of alpha or paired-chain data limited detectable features. The sequencing pipeline was judged likely to have produced a cluster of highly shared sequence variants as a technical artifact. In a later genetic analysis, fewer N-insertions in productive TCRs were reported among donors in an Asian-associated ancestry cluster than the roughly 710-donor mean. According to a later analysis, most CMV-associated TCR beta chains appeared to be HLA-restricted, and the HLA associations seemed to be driven largely by CMV exposure. An earlier analysis of several hundred of the donors showed that most TCR beta V segments appeared in productive rearrangements either about 87% or about 30% of the time, which broadly matched IMGT annotations. HLA typing was unavailable for some donors at each locus, so association tests used only the typed subset. In a later analysis, TCR association rates were found to vary across HLA loci, with the most associated TCRs seen for DRB1 alleles and the fewest for HLA-C alleles. Because counts were too low, around 18 rarely observed V segments, including chromosome 9 orphons, were left out of the earlier analysis of roughly 600 of the donors. CMV serostatus was the only immune exposure information available for the cohort. In a later analysis, HLA-associated TCR beta chains were found to be more clonally expanded and to have lower generation probabilities than equally common non-associated chains. In both the original and validation cohorts, the classifier was reported to diagnose cytomegalovirus status with high specificity and sensitivity. The study listed approximately 150 TCR beta chains as associated with cytomegalovirus. Across donors, most TCR sequences were observed very rarely, whereas some public TCRs were present in many individuals. An association between a missense DCLRE1C variant and V-gene and J-gene trimming of TCR beta chains was found in a later genetic analysis and replicated in an independent cohort. A few of the identified cytomegalovirus-associated TCR beta chains were confirmed in vitro to be specific for cytomegalovirus antigens. The authors suggested that the approach could potentially be extended to other disease states and immunological phenotypes. Assigning TCR associations to individual alleles was difficult when HLA alleles, especially DR and DQ, strongly co-occurred. Linkage disequilibrium might explain the correlated functional status among segregating V segments, but an unknown experimental factor could not be ruled out. Specific HLA alleles were associated with 15,000 to 20,000 TCR beta sequences at a false discovery rate of 0.05 in a later analysis. A further reported finding was that TCR beta sequences accurately predicted the HLA-A and HLA-B alleles for most subjects in the first cohort.

Details on this clone: The antigen it binds to is not known. Base qualities are missing; no much larger clone stands one base away.

The cohort consisted of 650 to 700 healthy bone marrow donors. All cohort members were sampled while nominally healthy, although unrecorded immune exposures were likely present. The donor tested CMV seronegative, placing the donor among the 350 to 400 seronegative members of the cohort. Each donor provided a peripheral blood sample, and peripheral blood mononuclear cells were used for TCR beta sequencing. The Qiagen DNeasy Blood Extraction Kit was used to extract genomic DNA from the blood cell samples. This TCR was recovered from a man aged 30 to 39 in good health and CMV-seronegative. This sequence uses TRBV11-3 and TRBJ2-1, and 7 bases in between align with TRBD2. Sequencing was done on a sample of PBMCs. The sequenced DNA: TGTGCCAGCAGCTTAGTTAGCGGGAATGAGCAGTTCTTC. It is translated as CASSLVSGNEQFF. Reference TRBV11-3 and TRBJ2-1 proteins supply the regions before and after the CDR3; the full variable domain is: EAGVVQSPRYKIIEKKQPVAFWCNPISGHNTLYWYLQNLGQGPELLIRYENEEAVDDSQLPKDRFSAERLKGVDSTLKIQPAELGDSAVYLCASSLVSGNEQFFGPGTRLTVL.